Below, 22 T cell receptor beta chains from the same sample are listed, as sequenced in a study of T cell responses to AZD1222 COVID-19 vaccine. Measured with immunoSEQ multiplex PCR; TCRdb has only the in-frame clones, and not every one. This table has about 69,000 clones, roughly 83% appearing once. The sample in question was peripheral blood, obtained 28 days after the second AZD1222 dose. The receptors were gathered from an adult who received the AZD1222 COVID-19 vaccine.

The V call is TRBV27, the J call TRBJ1-1; D is uncertain. Trimming cost V 3 bases and J 0 bases, with 8 bases left between them. Germline V gene data show CDR1 as MNHEY and CDR2 as SMNVEV (reference sequence). The CDR3 sequence is 14 residues long. Written as DNA, the CDR3 is TGTGCCAGCAGTTTTCTAGGGATGAACACTGAAGCTTTCTTT. Its protein is CASSFLGMNTEAFF.

This clone appeared a single time. The rearrangement links TRBV5-1 to TRBJ1-1; the D is unclear. The CDR3 is 15 residues long. Germline assignment: CDR1 SGHRS and CDR2 YFSETQ. The V gene lost 2 bases and the J gene lost 4 bases, with 15 bases spanning the gap. This CDR3 reads CASSFLGRAGTEAFF. CDR3 DNA sequence: TGCGCCAGCAGCTTTCTTGGCAGAGCGGGCACTGAAGCTTTCTTT.

The CDR3 sequence is CASSERLADTDTQYF. CDR3 DNA: TGCGCCAGCAGTGAACGGCTAGCGGACACAGATACGCAGTATTTT. V usage is TRBV10-1 and J usage is TRBJ2-3, with 7 positions matching TRBD2. V was clipped by 3 bases and J by 2 bases; unmatched bases: 5. Germline V gives CDR1 WNHNN, CDR2 SYGVQD (reference sequence). This CDR3 is 15 amino acids long.

The gene calls are TRBV2 and TRBJ1-2; 12 bases align to TRBD1. The CDR3 consists of 14 residues. CDR1 SNHLY and CDR2 FYNNEI come from the germline V gene. The V gene end was trimmed by 3 bases and the J gene end by 8 bases; junction bases not matched to a gene: 4. Here the CDR3 DNA reads TGTGCCAGCAGTGAGGGACAGGGGGCGAGAGGCTACACCTTC. It specifies CASSEGQGARGYTF.

This chain links TRBV7-8 with TRBJ1-6; D remains unclear. The CDR3 contains 17 residues. The V end lost 3 bases, the J end lost 9 bases, and 21 bases lay between the germline ends. Germline V gene data show CDR1 as SGHVS and CDR2 as FQNEAQ. The CDR3 DNA follows: TGTGCCAGCAGCTTCGGAAGGAGATCGGTTCGTAGTTCACCCCTCCACTTT. Amino acid sequence: CASSFGRRSVRSSPLHF.

The genes are TRBV5-1 and TRBJ1-6; 7 positions match TRBD1. The CDR3 is 14 residues long. The germline gives CDR1 SGHRS, CDR2 YFSETQ. The J segment lost 10 bases and the V segment lost 3 bases, leaving 7 bases of the junction unmatched. The DNA of the CDR3 is TGCGCCAGCAGCTCCTGGACCAGGGGGTCACCCCTCCACTTT. Translated: CASSSWTRGSPLHF.

The rearrangement uses TRBV18 and TRBJ1-1, with D perhaps TRBD1 (6 bases). V lost 2 bases to trimming and J lost 6 bases, with 10 bases between them. CDR3 length: 13 amino acids. Germline loops: CDR1 KGHSH, CDR2 LQKENI. This CDR3 reads CASSPYQGPEAFF. CDR3 in DNA: TGTGCCAGCTCACCATACCAGGGGCCTGAAGCTTTCTTT.

The chain joins TRBV6-6 to TRBJ1-1; D remains ambiguous. This CDR3 region has 13 residues. The V and J ends lost 5 bases and 5 bases respectively, with 12 bases between them. Germline V gives CDR1 MNHNY, CDR2 SVGAGI (reference sequence). Written as DNA, the CDR3 is TGTGCCAGCAGTCCATCAATTGGGACTGAAGCTTTCTTT. Its protein is CASSPSIGTEAFF.

V is TRBV5-1 and J is TRBJ2-5; D not certain. This CDR3 contains 13 residues. Looked up from germline, CDR1 is SGHRS and CDR2 is YFSETQ. Trimming pared 5 bases from V and 1 base from J, leaving 9 bases between. This CDR3 is CASRARLQETQYF. CDR3 bases: TGCGCCAGCAGAGCCAGGCTCCAAGAGACCCAGTACTTC.

This clone was recorded once. The chain joins TRBV5-1 to TRBJ1-1; D is unclear. Trimming cost V 2 bases and J 5 bases, with 10 bases left between them. From germline, CDR1 is SGHRS and CDR2 YFSETQ. This CDR3 comprises 13 residues. CDR3 protein: CASSFEGRTEAFF. CDR3 nucleotide sequence: TGCGCCAGCAGCTTTGAGGGAAGGACTGAAGCTTTCTTT.

The rearrangement joins TRBV30 to TRBJ1-6; 7 bases line up with TRBD1. The junction had 8 bases not matched to a gene; V was cut back by 2 bases and J by 10 bases. The CDR3 has 14 amino acids. Germline CDR1 is GTSNPN and CDR2 is SVGIG (reference sequence). This chain's CDR3 is CAWSQQGSGSPLHF. The CDR3 DNA reads TGTGCCTGGAGTCAACAGGGGTCCGGCTCACCCCTCCACTTT.

The chain couples TRBV19 to TRBJ2-5, with D possibly being TRBD1 or TRBD2 (5 bases each). CDR1 and CDR2 (germline): LNHDA, SQIVND (reference sequence). Deletions cut 0 bases from V and 3 bases from J, with 8 bases between. The CDR3 consists of 14 residues. CDR3 DNA sequence: TGTGCCAGTAGTATAGATGGGACGGAAGAGACCCAGTACTTC. It yields the protein CASSIDGTEETQYF.

This rearrangement joins TRBV6-5 to TRBJ2-7; D tentatively reads TRBD1 or TRBD2 (5 bases each). The V gene lost 5 bases and the J gene lost 0 bases, with 11 bases spanning the gap. The CDR3 runs to 14 residues. The germline V gene encodes CDR1 MNHEY and CDR2 SVGAGI. The CDR3 sequence is CASSHGTVSYEQYF. DNA for the CDR3: TGTGCCAGCAGTCACGGGACCGTCTCCTACGAGCAGTACTTC.

The DNA of the CDR3 is TGTGCCAGCAGCTTGGGCTCCGGGACTAGGGAGCAGTTCTTC. Protein sequence: CASSLGSGTREQFF. The chain carries TRBV5-4 and TRBJ2-1, with 8 bases that match TRBD2. This CDR3 comprises 14 residues. CDR1 is SGHNT and CDR2 is YYREEE in the germline V gene (reference sequence). With V trimmed by 0 bases and J by 10 bases, 6 bases remained unmatched.

The chain combines TRBV11-3 with TRBJ1-1; D unclear. The CDR3 is made up of 12 amino acids. Germline CDR1 reads SGHNT; CDR2 reads YENEEA. V lost 6 bases and J lost 7, with 12 bases in between. The CDR3 loop is CASRTNRGEAFF. The CDR3 nucleotides read TGTGCCAGCAGGACCAACCGGGGTGAAGCTTTCTTT.

This chain connects TRBV6-6 to TRBJ1-2; tentative D call: TRBD1 (6 bases). The CDR3 has 11 residues. Germline values: CDR1 MNHNY, CDR2 SVGAGI (reference sequence). The V end was cut by 10 bases, the J end by 5 bases, with 11 bases between. The CDR3 protein is CATKQGYGYTF. For the CDR3, the DNA is TGTGCCACTAAGCAGGGGTATGGCTACACCTTC.

The V call is TRBV11-3, the J call TRBJ1-2; the D is unclear. Trimming took off 5 bases at V and 0 bases at J, with 7 bases between the two ends. This CDR3 contains 13 residues. Germline CDR1 is SGHNT and CDR2 is YENEEA. The CDR3 region is CASSPASNYGYTF. The CDR3 DNA reads TGTGCCAGCAGCCCCGCCTCTAACTATGGCTACACCTTC. Based on the CDR3 plus reference TRBV11-3 and TRBJ1-2, the full variable domain is EAGVVQSPRYKIIEKKQPVAFWCNPISGHNTLYWYLQNLGQGPELLIRYENEEAVDDSQLPKDRFSAERLKGVDSTLKIQPAELGDSAVYLCASSPASNYGYTFGSGTRLTVV.

This chain uses TRBV5-1 with TRBJ2-1; 7 positions match TRBD1. The CDR3 is made up of 13 amino acids. Germline-derived CDR1 and CDR2 are SGHRS and YFSETQ. The trim removed 5 bases at V and 8 bases at J, leaving 7 bases unmatched. CDR3 residues: CASRGQERDEQFF. CDR3 bases: TGCGCCAGCAGAGGACAGGAAAGAGATGAGCAGTTCTTC.

The rearrangement uses TRBV29-1 and TRBJ1-2; D remains ambiguous. This CDR3 has 11 amino acids. The ends were cut back, 5 bases at V and 1 base at J, with 5 bases in the middle. Looked up from germline, CDR1 is SQVTM and CDR2 is ANQGSEA. CDR3 in amino acids: CSVQSNYGYTF. CDR3 in DNA: TGCAGCGTTCAAAGTAACTATGGCTACACCTTC.

This sequence joins TRBV6-5 and TRBJ2-7; no clear D gene. Trimming removed 0 bases from V and 3 bases from J, with 9 bases in between. The CDR3 spans 14 residues. Germline CDR1 MNHEY, CDR2 SVGAGI. The DNA of the CDR3 is TGTGCCAGCAGTTACTCGATGGGCAGCTACGAGCAGTACTTC. This sequence encodes CASSYSMGSYEQYF.

This chain uses TRBV2 with TRBJ2-1; unclear D gene. Between the trimmed V and J ends, which lost 7 bases and 1 base, there was a span of 8 bases. The CDR3 sequence is 13 residues long. Per the germline V gene, CDR1 is SNHLY and CDR2 is FYNNEI. The CDR3 protein is CASTVSSYNEQFF. The DNA of the CDR3 is TGTGCCAGCACCGTTAGTTCCTACAATGAGCAGTTCTTC.

This rearrangement joins TRBV5-4 to TRBJ1-4; D uncertain. CDR3 length: 13 amino acids. Germline V gene lookup returns CDR1 SGHNT and CDR2 YYREEE (reference sequence). V gave up 0 bases and J gave up 8 bases, with 8 bases separating them. CDR3 residues: CASSLVPAEKLFF. The CDR3 DNA is TGTGCCAGCAGCTTGGTACCCGCCGAAAAACTGTTTTTT.